The clone carrying this TCR beta chain occurred many times. The sample belongs to a study of early T cells in non-severe SARS-CoV-2 infection. The CDR3 is 15 residues long. Germline CDR1 SGHTA, CDR2 FQGNSA. V was pared by 0 bases and J by 2 bases, with 10 bases between. Using its own MiXCR run on the 5' RACE reads, TCRdb lists one record per CDR3 protein. The sample lists about 52,000 distinct CDR3 sequences; 9.5% to 12% were seen once. This receptor was identified in an adult who was a healthcare worker with PCR-confirmed SARS-CoV-2 infection or an uninfected control (not recorded which). Sequenced sample: whole blood. V gene TRBV7-2 combines with J gene TRBJ1-1; the D gene is possibly TRBD1 (5 bases). CDR3 sequence reads: CASSLALGPNTEAFF. The CDR3 DNA reads as TGTGCCAGCAGCTTAGCGTTGGGACCTAACACTGAAGCTTTCTTT.